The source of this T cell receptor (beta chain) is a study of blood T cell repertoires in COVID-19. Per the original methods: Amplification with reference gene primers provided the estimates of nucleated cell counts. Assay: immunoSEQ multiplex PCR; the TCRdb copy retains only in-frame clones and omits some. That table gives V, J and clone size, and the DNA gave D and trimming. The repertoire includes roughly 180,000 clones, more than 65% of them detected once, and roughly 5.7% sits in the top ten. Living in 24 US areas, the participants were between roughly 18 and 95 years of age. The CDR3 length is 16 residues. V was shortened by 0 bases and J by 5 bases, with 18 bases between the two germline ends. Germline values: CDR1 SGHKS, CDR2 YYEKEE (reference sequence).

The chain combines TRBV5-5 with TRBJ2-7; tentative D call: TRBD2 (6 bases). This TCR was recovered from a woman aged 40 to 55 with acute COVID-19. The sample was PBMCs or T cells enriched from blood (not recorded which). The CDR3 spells CASSLARSAGSNEQYF. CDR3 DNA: TGTGCCAGCAGCTTGGCCCGTTCAGCGGGCAGCAACGAGCAGTACTTC.